This TCR beta chain was recovered during a study of cytomegalovirus exposure and HLA in healthy donors. Study information: In an early release, HLA-typed donors contributed tens of millions of unique TCR sequences. General study findings and limits: In a later analysis, CMV-associated beta chains were mostly HLA-associated, it appeared. Researchers catalogued roughly 170 TCR beta chains as cytomegalovirus-associated.

With respect to this clone: What it binds is not known.

The CDR3 loop spans 18 amino acids. Germline CDR1 is SGHVS and CDR2 is FQNEAQ. The ends lost 0 bases at V and 0 bases at J; junction bases unmatched: 5. 60 Vbeta and 13 Jbeta primers were used in PCR. Measured with immunoSEQ multiplex PCR; TCRdb has only the in-frame clones, and not every one. The sample has roughly 200,000 clones, more than 65% seen once; the top ten hold 3.4%. Specimen: PBMCs. This TCR was sampled from a man in his forties in good health and CMV-seropositive. The chain is built from TRBV7-8 and TRBJ1-6; 7 bases align to TRBD1. The CDR3 spells CASSLAPDRSSYNSPLHF. The CDR3, as DNA: TGTGCCAGCAGCTTAGCGCCGGACAGGAGCTCCTATAATTCACCCCTCCACTTT.